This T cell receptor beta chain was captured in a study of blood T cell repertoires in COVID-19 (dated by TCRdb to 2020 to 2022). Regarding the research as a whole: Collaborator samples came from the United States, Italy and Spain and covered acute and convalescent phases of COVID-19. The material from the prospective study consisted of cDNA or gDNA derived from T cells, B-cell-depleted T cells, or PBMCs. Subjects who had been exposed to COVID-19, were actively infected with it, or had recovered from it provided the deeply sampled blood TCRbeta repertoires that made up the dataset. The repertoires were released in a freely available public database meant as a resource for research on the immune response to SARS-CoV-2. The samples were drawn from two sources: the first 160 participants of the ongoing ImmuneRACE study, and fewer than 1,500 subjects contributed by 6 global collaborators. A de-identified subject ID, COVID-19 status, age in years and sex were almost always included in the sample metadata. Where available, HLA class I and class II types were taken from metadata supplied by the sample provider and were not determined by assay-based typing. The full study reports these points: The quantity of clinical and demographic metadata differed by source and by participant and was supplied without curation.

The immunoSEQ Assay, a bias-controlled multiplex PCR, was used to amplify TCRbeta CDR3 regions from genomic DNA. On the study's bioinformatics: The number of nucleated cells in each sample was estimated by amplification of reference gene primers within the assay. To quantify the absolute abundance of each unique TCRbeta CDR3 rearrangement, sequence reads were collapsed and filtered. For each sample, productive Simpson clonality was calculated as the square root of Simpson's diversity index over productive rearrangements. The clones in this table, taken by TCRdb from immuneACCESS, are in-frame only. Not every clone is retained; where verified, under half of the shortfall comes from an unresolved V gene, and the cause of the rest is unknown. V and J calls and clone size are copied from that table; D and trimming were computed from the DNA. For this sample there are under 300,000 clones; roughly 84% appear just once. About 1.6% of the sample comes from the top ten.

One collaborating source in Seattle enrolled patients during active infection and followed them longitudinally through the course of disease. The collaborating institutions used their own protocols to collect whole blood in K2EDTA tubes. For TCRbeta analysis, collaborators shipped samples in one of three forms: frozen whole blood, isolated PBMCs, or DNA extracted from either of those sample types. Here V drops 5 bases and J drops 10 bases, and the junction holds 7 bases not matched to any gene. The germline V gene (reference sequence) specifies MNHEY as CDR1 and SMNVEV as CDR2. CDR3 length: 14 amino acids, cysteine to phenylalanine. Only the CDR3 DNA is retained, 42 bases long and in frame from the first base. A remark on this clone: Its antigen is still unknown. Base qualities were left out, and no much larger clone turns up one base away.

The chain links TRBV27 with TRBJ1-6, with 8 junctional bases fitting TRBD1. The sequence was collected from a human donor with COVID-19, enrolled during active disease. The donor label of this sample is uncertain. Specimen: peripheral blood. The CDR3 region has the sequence CASSLARGPSPLHF. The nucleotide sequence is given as TGTGCCAGCAGTCTAGCCAGGGGGCCATCACCCCTCCACTTT.